The present T cell receptor (beta chain) was sequenced within a study of vaccination effects on CD4 cells after COVID-19. Culture lasted about ten days before CD4+ T cell isolation. Two-dose BNT162b2 or mRNA-1273 vaccination was given to participants. Cells had half their medium changed to IL-2 medium on days 3 and 7. Study-wide results and caveats: Substantial clonal contraction characterized both infection- and vaccine-induced clones late after vaccination.

TCRdb's table, derived via immunoSEQ multiplex PCR, lists solely in-frame clones and lacks some. The top ten clones hold 15% of a sample with some 30,000 clones, around 74% of them seen once. On this clone: The antigen remains undetermined.

The TCR sequence derives from a human donor who received a COVID-19 vaccine. The material was CD4+ T cells from PBMCs cultured without peptide, obtained after COVID-19 vaccination.

The CDR3: CASSALAVSTDTQYF. The CDR3 bases are TGTGCCAGCAGCGCTCTAGCGGTCAGCACAGATACGCAGTATTTT. The chain uses TRBV9 and TRBJ2-3; 7 bases are a match to TRBD2. The V segment lost 3 bases and the J segment 0 bases; nucleotides outside the gene matches: 4. The V gene's germline CDR1 is SGDLS and CDR2 YYNGEE. This CDR3 has 15 amino acids. The whole variable domain, filled in from reference TRBV9 and TRBJ2-3, reads DSGVTQTPKHLITATGQRVTLRCSPRSGDLSVYWYQQSLDQGLQFLIQYYNGEERAKGNILERFSAQQFPDLHSELNLSSLELGDSALYFCASSALAVSTDTQYFGPGTRLTVL.